This entry lists 7 T cell receptor beta chains sequenced from one sample in a study of cytomegalovirus exposure and HLA in healthy donors. With 60 Vbeta and 13 Jbeta primers, the PCR was carried out. The table came from immunoSEQ multiplex PCR; TCRdb's copy has only in-frame clones and leaves some out. The table has approximately 80,000 clones, approximately 74% seen once. Specimen: PBMCs. The source is a young man in good health and CMV-seropositive.

The rearrangement joins TRBV2 to TRBJ1-5; TRBD1 aligns across 8 bases. CDR1 and CDR2 (germline): SNHLY, FYNNEI. J lost 7 bases, V lost 7 bases, and 9 bases had no gene match. This CDR3 has 14 amino acids. The CDR3 DNA is TGTGCCAGCAACAATCAGGGGGCGAGGCAGCCCCAGCATTTT. This sequence encodes CASNNQGARQPQHF.

The V call is TRBV4-1, the J call TRBJ1-1, with 7 bases aligning to TRBD1. Germline assignment: CDR1 MGHRA and CDR2 YSYEKL. J was trimmed by 3 bases and V by 0 bases; bases with no gene match: 10. The CDR3 totals 17 residues. The chain's CDR3 is CASSQDLGAGGYTEAFF. CDR3 nucleotide sequence: TGCGCCAGCAGCCAAGATCTAGGGGCAGGGGGATACACTGAAGCTTTCTTT.

This clone was seen a single time. V and J are TRBV7-8 and TRBJ2-7, with 8 bases matching TRBD2. CDR1 is SGHVS and CDR2 is FQNEAQ in the germline V gene. The CDR3 length is 18 residues. Trimming cost V 1 base and J 4 bases; bases outside gene matches: 15. The CDR3 DNA sequence: TGTGCCAGCAGCTTAGATCGAAACGGGGGGGCCTTTTCATACGAGCAGTACTTC. This sequence encodes CASSLDRNGGAFSYEQYF.

V gene TRBV30 combines with J gene TRBJ2-7, with 8 bases matching TRBD2. Germline values: CDR1 GTSNPN, CDR2 SVGIG (reference sequence). The V and J ends lost 2 bases and 4 bases, in that order; junction bases with no gene match: 10. This CDR3 region has 15 residues. CDR3 bases: TGTGCCTGGAGTTTGACTAGCGAGTCCCTATACGAGCAGTACTTC. It codes for CAWSLTSESLYEQYF.

V is TRBV10-1 and J is TRBJ1-2; the D is unclear. This CDR3 region has 13 residues. Between the trimmed V and J ends, which lost 10 bases and 2 bases, there was a span of 14 bases. Germline V gives CDR1 WNHNN, CDR2 SYGVQD (reference sequence). In DNA, the CDR3 is TGCGCCACTACGCGAGGGATAAACTATGGCTACACCTTC. It yields the protein CATTRGINYGYTF.

The V and J genes are TRBV30 and TRBJ2-4; tentatively, D is TRBD1 (5 bases). The CDR3 loop spans 15 amino acids. Germline V gives CDR1 GTSNPN, CDR2 SVGIG (reference sequence). The ends were cut back, 2 bases at V and 0 bases at J, with 11 bases in the middle. This CDR3 is CAWSTQGLAKNIQYF. In DNA, the CDR3 is TGTGCCTGGAGTACTCAGGGTCTAGCCAAAAACATTCAGTACTTC.

The DNA for the CDR3 is TGTGCCAGCAGCGTAGAGGGGCAGGGCCAGCCCCAGCATTTT. This gives the protein CASSVEGQGQPQHF. The chain employs TRBV9 and TRBJ1-5; D might be TRBD1 (5 bases). The germline V and J ends were trimmed by 0 bases and 7 bases, with 11 bases remaining between them. Germline assignment: CDR1 SGDLS and CDR2 YYNGEE. The CDR3 has 14 amino acids.